This T cell receptor beta chain was retrieved from a study of T cells in Graves' hyperthyroidism and ophthalmopathy. Amplification of TCR beta CDR3 regions used RNA as the template. In the first-round RT-PCR of the TCR CDR3, the HTBI primer set was used. TCRdb itself ran the multiplex PCR reads through MiXCR, one entry per CDR3 protein. The repertoire holds under 400,000 distinct CDR3 sequences, with 15% to 20% as singletons. This clonotype was seen a few times. Trimming stripped 2 bases from V and 5 bases from J, with 12 bases between. Per germline, CDR1 GTSNPN and CDR2 SVGIG (reference sequence). The CDR3 has 13 amino acids.

The source is a man aged 25 to 45 with Graves' hyperthyroidism. Sequenced material: blood. This rearrangement joins TRBV30 to TRBJ1-2; D gene uncertain. The CDR3 reads CAWSPDSQYGYTF. DNA of the CDR3: TGTGCCTGGAGTCCTGACTCGCAATATGGCTACACCTTC.